The next 24 T cell receptor beta chains were all read from a single sample in a study of cytomegalovirus exposure and HLA in healthy donors. Vbeta (60) and Jbeta (13) primers were used in the PCR. Clones were read by immunoSEQ multiplex PCR, and TCRdb kept only the in-frame ones, dropping some. The sample has over 150,000 clones; 80% to 90% are singletons. Sequencing used PBMCs. The receptors derive from a man in his fifties or sixties in good health and CMV-seropositive.

The chain has TRBV11-2 and TRBJ2-7; TRBD1 aligns across 7 bases. V trimming: 0 bases; J trimming: 2 bases; junction bases outside the gene matches: 4. Germline V gene data show CDR1 as SGHAT and CDR2 as FQNNGV. The CDR3 totals 15 residues. CDR3 region: CASSLDRQGAYEQYF. CDR3 in DNA: TGTGCCAGCAGCTTAGATCGGCAGGGGGCCTACGAGCAGTACTTC. The complete variable domain, with remaining parts taken from reference TRBV11-2 and TRBJ2-7, reads EAGVAQSPRYKIIEKRQSVAFWCNPISGHATLYWYQQILGQGPKLLIQFQNNGVVDDSQLPKDRFSAERLKGVDSTLKIQPAKLEDSAVYLCASSLDRQGAYEQYFGPGTRLTVT.

This clone appeared a single time. The chain has TRBV4-1 and TRBJ2-1, with D possibly being TRBD2 (6 bases). V lost 5 bases, J lost 3 bases, and 14 bases lay in between. The length of the CDR3 is 15 residues. Germline V gene data show CDR1 as MGHRA and CDR2 as YSYEKL. CDR3 region: CASSNPSAYYNEQFF. CDR3 DNA sequence: TGCGCCAGCAGCAATCCTAGCGCCTACTACAATGAGCAGTTCTTC.

The rearrangement links TRBV10-3 to TRBJ2-7, with a tentative D call TRBD2 (5 bases). V was cut by 7 bases and J by 7 bases, with 20 bases left in between. This CDR3 comprises 14 residues. CDR1 and CDR2 (germline): ENHRY, SYGVKD. CDR3 loop: CAIKARSELGEQYF. The DNA for the CDR3 is TGTGCCATCAAGGCGCGGTCGGAACTAGGGGAGCAGTACTTC.

Remarks on this clone: One end of the junction does not line up with germline, which may come from a read error. The genes are TRBV30 and TRBJ2-7; 7 nucleotides align to TRBD2. Looked up from germline, CDR1 is GTSNPN and CDR2 is SVGIG (reference sequence). This CDR3 comprises 13 residues. This CDR3 is CPSRTSAAYEQYF. The CDR3 region has the DNA TGCCCCTCCCGGACTAGTGCGGCCTACGAGCAGTACTTC.

The V call is TRBV18, the J call TRBJ1-3; 7 nucleotides line up with TRBD1. This CDR3 region has 15 residues. Germline lookup yields CDR1 KGHSH and CDR2 LQKENI. The trim removed 6 bases at V and 1 base at J, leaving 6 bases unmatched. The CDR3 sequence: CASSKEGASGNTIYF. CDR3 DNA sequence: TGTGCCAGCTCTAAGGAGGGGGCGTCTGGAAACACCATATATTTT.

This chain connects TRBV18 to TRBJ2-7, with D possibly TRBD2 on 6 matching bases. CDR3 size: 15 residues. Trimming shortened V by 5 bases and J by 3 bases, and 17 bases separated the two germline ends. Germline V gene lookup returns CDR1 KGHSH and CDR2 LQKENI. The CDR3 here is CASSTNAGRDYEQYF. CDR3 DNA sequence: TGTGCCAGCTCAACAAACGCGGGACGGGACTACGAGCAGTACTTC.

The gene calls are TRBV9 and TRBJ1-1, with no clear D. Trimming removed 0 bases from V and 2 bases from J, with 14 bases in between. The germline CDR1 and CDR2 sequences are SGDLS and YYNGEE. This CDR3 is 16 amino acids long. The CDR3: CASSVGPSPANTEAFF. CDR3 DNA: TGTGCCAGCAGCGTAGGGCCCTCACCCGCTAACACTGAAGCTTTCTTT.

This sequence joins TRBV28 and TRBJ1-2; 8 positions agree with TRBD1. Germline V gene lookup returns CDR1 MDHEN and CDR2 SYDVKM. V was clipped by 11 bases and J by 4 bases; unmatched bases: 9. The CDR3 is 13 amino acids. CDR3 protein: CAGGRQGLYGYTF. CDR3 in DNA: TGTGCCGGGGGGAGACAGGGGCTCTATGGCTACACCTTC.

The J gene is TRBJ2-2, the V gene TRBV9, with D possibly matching TRBD1 (6 bases). V was clipped by 2 bases and J by 1 base, with 6 bases between them. CDR3 length: 14 amino acids. Germline V CDR1 and CDR2: SGDLS, YYNGEE. The CDR3 DNA sequence: TGTGCCAGCAGCGTGACAGGGAACACCGGGGAGCTGTTTTTT. Its protein is CASSVTGNTGELFF.

In this sample, this clone turned up once. Within the sample, other DNA sequences also encode this same CDR3. The gene calls are TRBV7-2 and TRBJ2-1, with D unresolved. Germline CDR1 reads SGHTA; CDR2 reads FQGNSA. V lost 1 base, J lost 2 bases, and 9 bases lay in between. The CDR3 sequence is 15 residues long. The CDR3 is CASSLGLATYNEQFF. In nucleotides, the CDR3 is TGTGCCAGCAGCTTAGGCCTGGCCACCTACAATGAGCAGTTCTTC.

The CDR3 loop reads CASSRLGVINYGYTF. The DNA of the CDR3 is TGTGCCAGCAGTCGCCTAGGTGTAATCAACTATGGCTACACCTTC. This chain connects TRBV6-5 to TRBJ1-2; D is ambiguous. V gave up 5 bases and J gave up 2 bases, with 15 bases separating them. The CDR3 is made up of 15 amino acids. Germline lookup yields CDR1 MNHEY and CDR2 SVGAGI.

On this clone itself: The same CDR3 is also encoded by other DNA sequences in this sample. V and J are TRBV11-2 and TRBJ2-7; 7 nucleotides align to TRBD2. Germline-derived CDR1 and CDR2 are SGHAT and FQNNGV. The CDR3 spans 18 residues. Trimming cost V 1 base and J 5 bases; bases outside gene matches: 17. The CDR3 DNA reads TGTGCCAGCAGCTTAGGAGTTGGGCGGGAGATCTCCCCCGACGAGCAGTACTTC. Translating it yields CASSLGVGREISPDEQYF.

This clone has only one observation. The chain carries TRBV6-6 and TRBJ2-3; 9 nucleotides line up with TRBD2. In germline, CDR1 is MNHNY, CDR2 SVGAGI (reference sequence). Trimming cost V 5 bases and J 7 bases; bases outside gene matches: 7. The length of the CDR3 is 14 residues. This CDR3 reads CASSEAGGQNTQYF. The CDR3 bases are TGTGCCAGCAGTGAGGCGGGGGGGCAAAATACGCAGTATTTT.

The gene calls are TRBV18 and TRBJ2-7, with 11 bases that match TRBD1. The trim removed 4 bases at V and 6 bases at J, leaving 5 bases unmatched. Looked up from germline, CDR1 is KGHSH and CDR2 is LQKENI. The CDR3 has 14 residues. In DNA form, the CDR3 reads TGTGCCAGCTCACTCGGGACAGGGGGGTCCGAGCAGTACTTC. Protein sequence: CASSLGTGGSEQYF.

There are many counts of this clone. The chain carries TRBV7-3 and TRBJ1-2; no clear D gene. The CDR3 loop spans 12 amino acids. V was trimmed by 4 bases and J by 4 bases, leaving 7 bases between them. The germline V gene encodes CDR1 SGHTA and CDR2 FQGTGA. The CDR3 DNA reads as TGTGCCAGCAGCTACGGGAGCTATGGCTACACCTTC. Amino acid sequence: CASSYGSYGYTF. The whole variable domain, filled in from reference TRBV7-3 and TRBJ1-2, reads GAGVSQTPSNKVTEKGKYVELRCDPISGHTALYWYRQSLGQGPEFLIYFQGTGAADDSGLPNDRFFAVRPEGSVSTLKIQRTERGDSAVYLCASSYGSYGYTFGSGTRLTVV.

The rearrangement uses TRBV5-5 and TRBJ2-7; 8 nucleotides align to TRBD1. The germline gives CDR1 SGHKS, CDR2 YYEKEE (reference sequence). The CDR3 loop spans 15 amino acids. V lost 2 bases, J lost 2 bases, and 6 bases stayed unmatched. CDR3 in amino acids: CASSFRQGITYEQYF. DNA of the CDR3: TGTGCCAGCAGCTTCCGACAGGGGATCACCTACGAGCAGTACTTC.

The chain links TRBV19 to TRBJ2-7, with TRBD2 matching 9 bases. After removal of 3 bases from V and 6 bases from J, the junction contained 6 bases not matched to a gene. The germline gives CDR1 LNHDA, CDR2 SQIVND (reference sequence). This CDR3 region has 14 residues. CDR3 residues: CASSMVAGEGEQYF. In DNA, the CDR3 is TGTGCCAGTAGTATGGTAGCGGGAGAAGGCGAGCAGTACTTC.

The chain carries TRBV5-6 and TRBJ2-7, with 9 bases identical to TRBD1. The ends lost 0 bases at V and 6 bases at J; junction bases unmatched: 1. Looked up from germline, CDR1 is SGHDT and CDR2 is YYEEEE. The length of the CDR3 is 13 residues. Here the CDR3 reads CASSLGQGGEQYF. CDR3 in DNA: TGTGCCAGCAGCTTGGGACAGGGGGGCGAGCAGTACTTC.

This clone came up a few times. V usage is TRBV19 and J usage is TRBJ2-1; no reliable D call. The CDR3 extends over 13 amino acids. Trimming cost V 0 bases and J 4 bases, with 4 bases left between them. Germline V gene data show CDR1 as LNHDA and CDR2 as SQIVND (reference sequence). The CDR3 DNA reads as TGTGCCAGTAGTATAGACAGATACAATGAGCAGTTCTTC. The encoded protein is CASSIDRYNEQFF.

The V call is TRBV7-3, the J call TRBJ2-2; 7 nucleotides agree with TRBD1. Trimming removed 5 bases from V and 7 bases from J; junction bases left unmatched: 10. Germline assignment: CDR1 SGHTA and CDR2 FQGTGA. CDR3 length: 15 amino acids. CDR3 region: CASSPIQGFGGELFF. The CDR3 DNA is TGTGCCAGCAGCCCCATACAGGGGTTCGGCGGGGAGCTGTTTTTT.

V usage is TRBV6-1 and J usage is TRBJ2-5, with D possibly matching TRBD1 (6 bases). The assigned J gene may be wrong: the sequence end matches TRBJ2-7 better. This CDR3 comprises 14 residues. Germline V gives CDR1 MNHNS, CDR2 SASEGT. The DNA of the CDR3 is TGTGCCAGCAGTTTCGACAGGTCTTCCTACGAGCAGTACTTC. Protein: CASSFDRSSYEQYF.

The CDR3, as DNA: TGTGCCTGGAGTGTTTCGCTCGGGGTTTTCTACGAGCAGTACTTC. It yields the protein CAWSVSLGVFYEQYF. V usage is TRBV30 and J usage is TRBJ2-7; tentatively, D is TRBD2 (5 bases). CDR3 length: 15 amino acids. Trimming stripped 0 bases from V and 3 bases from J, with 15 bases between. Germline loops: CDR1 GTSNPN, CDR2 SVGIG (reference sequence).

The CDR3 is CASRTGFMTNEKLFF. The CDR3 coding sequence is TGTGCCAGCAGAACAGGGTTTATGACTAATGAAAAACTGTTTTTT. The chain carries TRBV6-5 and TRBJ1-4, with D possibly TRBD1 on 6 matching bases. Germline V gives CDR1 MNHEY, CDR2 SVGAGI. The germline V and J ends were trimmed by 6 bases and 2 bases, with 13 bases remaining between them. This CDR3 contains 15 residues.

This sequence joins TRBV7-6 and TRBJ2-3; no definite D call. The CDR3 has 12 amino acids. Deletions cut 4 bases from V and 2 bases from J, with 4 bases between. Germline V gene sequence: CDR1 SGHVS, CDR2 FNYEAQ. The CDR3 nucleotides read TGTGCCAGCAGCTCAATCACAGATACGCAGTATTTT. It yields the protein CASSSITDTQYF.